This T cell receptor (beta chain) was recorded in a study of T cell repertoires in cytomegalovirus infection. Study context: Matching HLA type, along with CMV infection, was indicated by public TCR beta signatures.

This clonotype was seen repeatedly, ten times or more. TCRdb re-analysed the reads in MiXCR, keeping a single row per CDR3 protein. In the table there are fewer than 550,000 distinct CDR3 sequences, approximately 16% of which are singletons. CDR1 and CDR2 from the germline V gene are SEHNR and FQNEAQ (reference sequence). Deletions cut 0 bases from V and 8 bases from J, with 2 bases between. The CDR3 totals 11 residues. This chain connects TRBV7-9 to TRBJ2-1; D gene unclear. The TCR was taken from a human donor in good health (CMV status not recorded). Some clones in this sample may be carry-over from other donors' samples. The sequencing input was CD8+ T cells from PBMCs. CDR3 DNA: TGTGCCAGCAGCTTAGCGGATGAGCAGTTCTTC. Its translation is CASSLADEQFF.